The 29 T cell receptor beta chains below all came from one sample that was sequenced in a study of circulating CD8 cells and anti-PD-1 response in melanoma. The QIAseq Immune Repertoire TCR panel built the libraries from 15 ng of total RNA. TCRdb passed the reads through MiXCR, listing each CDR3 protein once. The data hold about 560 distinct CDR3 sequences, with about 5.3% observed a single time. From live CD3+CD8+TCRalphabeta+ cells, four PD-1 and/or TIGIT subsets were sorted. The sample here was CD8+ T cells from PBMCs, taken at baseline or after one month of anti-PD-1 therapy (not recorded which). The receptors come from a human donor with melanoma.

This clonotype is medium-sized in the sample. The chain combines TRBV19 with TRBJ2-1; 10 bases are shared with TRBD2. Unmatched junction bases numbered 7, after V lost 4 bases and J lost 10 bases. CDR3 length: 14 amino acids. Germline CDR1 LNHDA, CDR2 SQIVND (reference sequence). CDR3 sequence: CASSRLAGAKEQFF. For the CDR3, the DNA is TGTGCCAGTAGTAGGCTAGCGGGAGCAAAAGAGCAGTTCTTC. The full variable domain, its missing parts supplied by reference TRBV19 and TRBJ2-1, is DGGITQSPKYLFRKEGQNVTLSCEQNLNHDAMYWYRQDPGQGLRLIYYSQIVNDFQKGDIAEGYSVSREKKESFPLTVTSAQKNPTAFYLCASSRLAGAKEQFFGPGTRLTVL.

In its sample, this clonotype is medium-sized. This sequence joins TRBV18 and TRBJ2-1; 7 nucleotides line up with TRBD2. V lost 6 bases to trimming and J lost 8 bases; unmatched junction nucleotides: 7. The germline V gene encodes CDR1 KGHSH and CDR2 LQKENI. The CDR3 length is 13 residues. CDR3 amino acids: CASSQTSLDEQFF. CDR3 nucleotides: TGTGCCAGCTCCCAGACTAGCTTGGATGAGCAGTTCTTC.

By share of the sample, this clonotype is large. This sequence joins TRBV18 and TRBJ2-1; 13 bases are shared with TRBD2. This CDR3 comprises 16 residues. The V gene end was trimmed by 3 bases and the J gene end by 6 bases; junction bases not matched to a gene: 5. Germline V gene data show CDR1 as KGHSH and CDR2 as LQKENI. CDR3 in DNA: TGTGCCAGCTCACCGGAACTAGCGGGAGGGGGCAATGAGCAGTTCTTC. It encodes CASSPELAGGGNEQFF.

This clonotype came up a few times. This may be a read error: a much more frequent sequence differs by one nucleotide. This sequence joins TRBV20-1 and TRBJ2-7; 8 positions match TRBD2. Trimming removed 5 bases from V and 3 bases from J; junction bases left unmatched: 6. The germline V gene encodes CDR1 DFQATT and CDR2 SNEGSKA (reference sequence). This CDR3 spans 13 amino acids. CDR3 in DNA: TGCAGTGCTCCGGGGGGGACCTTCTACGAGCAGTACTTC. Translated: CSAPGGTFYEQYF.

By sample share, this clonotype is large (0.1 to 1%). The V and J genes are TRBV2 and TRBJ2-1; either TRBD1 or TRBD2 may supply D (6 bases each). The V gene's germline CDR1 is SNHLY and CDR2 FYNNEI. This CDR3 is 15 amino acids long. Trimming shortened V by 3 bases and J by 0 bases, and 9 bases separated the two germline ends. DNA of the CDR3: TGTGCCAGCAGTGATCCGGGGGCCTCCTACAATGAGCAGTTCTTC. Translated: CASSDPGASYNEQFF.

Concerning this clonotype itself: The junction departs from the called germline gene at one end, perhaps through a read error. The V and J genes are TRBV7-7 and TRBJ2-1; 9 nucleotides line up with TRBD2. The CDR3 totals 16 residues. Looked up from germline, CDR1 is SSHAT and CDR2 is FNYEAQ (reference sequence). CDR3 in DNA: TGTGCTAGCAGCTTAGGTAGCGGGGGACCCTACAATGAGCAGTTCTTC. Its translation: CASSLGSGGPYNEQFF.

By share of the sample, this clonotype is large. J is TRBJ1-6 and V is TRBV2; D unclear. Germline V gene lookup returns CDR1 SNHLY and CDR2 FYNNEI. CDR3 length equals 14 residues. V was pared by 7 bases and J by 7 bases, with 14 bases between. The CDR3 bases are TGTGCCAGCAAGCGTGGCGTGGGGAATTCACCCCTCCACTTT. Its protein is CASKRGVGNSPLHF. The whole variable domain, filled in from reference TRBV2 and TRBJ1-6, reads EPEVTQTPSHQVTQMGQEVILRCVPISNHLYFYWYRQILGQKVEFLVSFYNNEISEKSEIFDDQFSVERPDGSNFTLKIRSTKLEDSAMYFCASKRGVGNSPLHFGNGTRLTVT.

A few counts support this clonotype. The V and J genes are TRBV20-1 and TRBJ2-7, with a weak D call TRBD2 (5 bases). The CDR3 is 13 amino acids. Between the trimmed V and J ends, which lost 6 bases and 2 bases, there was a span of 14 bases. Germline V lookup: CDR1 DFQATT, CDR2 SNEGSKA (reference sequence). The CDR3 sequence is CSASETSTYEQYF. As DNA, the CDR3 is TGCAGTGCGAGCGAAACTAGTACCTACGAGCAGTACTTC.

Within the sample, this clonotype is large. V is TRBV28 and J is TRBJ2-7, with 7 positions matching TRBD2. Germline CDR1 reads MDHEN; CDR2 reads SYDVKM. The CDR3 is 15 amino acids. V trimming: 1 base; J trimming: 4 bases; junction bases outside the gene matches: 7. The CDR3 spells CASSLLGGPLYEQYF. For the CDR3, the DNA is TGTGCCAGCAGTTTATTGGGAGGGCCCCTATACGAGCAGTACTTC.

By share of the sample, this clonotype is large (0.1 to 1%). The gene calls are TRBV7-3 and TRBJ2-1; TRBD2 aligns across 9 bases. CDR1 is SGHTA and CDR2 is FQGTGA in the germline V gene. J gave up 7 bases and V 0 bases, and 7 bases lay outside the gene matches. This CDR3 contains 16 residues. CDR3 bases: TGTGCCAGCAGCTTAACGAGCGGACTAGCGAGGAATGAGCAGTTCTTC. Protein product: CASSLTSGLARNEQFF.

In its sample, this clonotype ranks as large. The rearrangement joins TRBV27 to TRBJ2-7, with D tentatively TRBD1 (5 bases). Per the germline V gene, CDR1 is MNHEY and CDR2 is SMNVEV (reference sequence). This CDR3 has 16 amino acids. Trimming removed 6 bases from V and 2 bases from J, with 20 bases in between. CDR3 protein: CASSWGVGTAAYEQYF. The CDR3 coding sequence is TGTGCCAGCAGCTGGGGCGTGGGCACGGCAGCCTACGAGCAGTACTTC.

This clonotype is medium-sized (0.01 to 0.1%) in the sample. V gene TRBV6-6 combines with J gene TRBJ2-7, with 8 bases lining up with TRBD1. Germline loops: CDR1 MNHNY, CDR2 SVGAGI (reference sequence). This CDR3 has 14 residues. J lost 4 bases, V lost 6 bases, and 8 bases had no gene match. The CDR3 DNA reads TGTGCCAGCAGACCCATCAGGGGGCCATACGAGCAGTACTTC. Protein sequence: CASRPIRGPYEQYF.

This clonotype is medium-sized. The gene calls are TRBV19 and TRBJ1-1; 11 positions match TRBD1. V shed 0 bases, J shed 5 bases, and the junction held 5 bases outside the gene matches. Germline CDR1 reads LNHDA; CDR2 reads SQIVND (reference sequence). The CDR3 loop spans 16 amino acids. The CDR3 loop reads CASSIDRDRGSTEAFF. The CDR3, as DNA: TGTGCCAGTAGTATAGATCGGGACAGGGGGAGTACTGAAGCTTTCTTT.

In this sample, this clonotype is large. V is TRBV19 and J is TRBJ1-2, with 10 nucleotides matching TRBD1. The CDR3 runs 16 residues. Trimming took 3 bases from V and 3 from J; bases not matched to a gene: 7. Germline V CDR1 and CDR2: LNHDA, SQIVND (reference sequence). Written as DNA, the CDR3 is TGTGCCAGTAGTATGGTGGGGACAGGGGACTACTATGGCTACACCTTC. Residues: CASSMVGTGDYYGYTF.

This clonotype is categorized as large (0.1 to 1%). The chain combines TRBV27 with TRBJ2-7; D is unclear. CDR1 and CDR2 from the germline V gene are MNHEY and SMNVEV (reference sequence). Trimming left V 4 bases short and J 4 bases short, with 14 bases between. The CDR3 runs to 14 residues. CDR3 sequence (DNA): TGTGCCAGCAGTTCTGGCTGGGGAACTTACGAGCAGTACTTC. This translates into CASSSGWGTYEQYF.

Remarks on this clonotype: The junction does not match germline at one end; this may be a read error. DNA for the CDR3: TGTGTCAGCTCTAGAGATAGCGGGAAAAACATTCAGTACTTC. Translation: CVSSRDSGKNIQYF. The V and J genes are TRBV2 and TRBJ2-4; 7 nucleotides align to TRBD2. CDR1 and CDR2 from the germline V gene are SNHLY and FYNNEI. The CDR3 contains 14 residues.

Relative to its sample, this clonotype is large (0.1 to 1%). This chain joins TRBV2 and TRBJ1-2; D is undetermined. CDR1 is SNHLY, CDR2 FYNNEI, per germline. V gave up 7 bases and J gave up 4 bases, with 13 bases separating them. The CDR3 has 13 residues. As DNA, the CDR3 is TGTGCCAGCATGAGTAAGCAAGGCTATGGCTACACCTTC. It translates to CASMSKQGYGYTF.

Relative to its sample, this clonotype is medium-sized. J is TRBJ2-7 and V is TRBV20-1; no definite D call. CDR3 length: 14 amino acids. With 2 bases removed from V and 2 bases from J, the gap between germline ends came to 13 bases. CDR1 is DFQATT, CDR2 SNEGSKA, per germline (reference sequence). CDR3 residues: CSARRPSDTYEQYF. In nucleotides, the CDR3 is TGCAGTGCTAGAAGGCCTAGTGATACCTACGAGCAGTACTTC.

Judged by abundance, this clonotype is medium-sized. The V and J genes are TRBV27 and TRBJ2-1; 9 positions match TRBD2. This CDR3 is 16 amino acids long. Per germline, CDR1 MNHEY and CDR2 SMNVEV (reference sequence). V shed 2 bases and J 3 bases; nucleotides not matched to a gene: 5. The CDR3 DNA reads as TGTGCCAGCAGTTTAACAAGCGGGGGGAACTACAATGAGCAGTTCTTC. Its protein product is CASSLTSGGNYNEQFF.

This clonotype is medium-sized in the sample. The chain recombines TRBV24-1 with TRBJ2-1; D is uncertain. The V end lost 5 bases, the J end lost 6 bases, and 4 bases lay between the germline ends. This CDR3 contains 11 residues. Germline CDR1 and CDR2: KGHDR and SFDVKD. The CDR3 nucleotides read TGTGCCACCAGTGTGGGCAATGAGCAGTTCTTC. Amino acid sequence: CATSVGNEQFF.

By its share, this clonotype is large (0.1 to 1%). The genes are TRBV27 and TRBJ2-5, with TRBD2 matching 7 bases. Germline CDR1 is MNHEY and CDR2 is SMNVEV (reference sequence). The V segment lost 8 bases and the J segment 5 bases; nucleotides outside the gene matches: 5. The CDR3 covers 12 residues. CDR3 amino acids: CASGRGWETQYF. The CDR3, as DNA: TGTGCCAGCGGGAGGGGATGGGAGACCCAGTACTTC.

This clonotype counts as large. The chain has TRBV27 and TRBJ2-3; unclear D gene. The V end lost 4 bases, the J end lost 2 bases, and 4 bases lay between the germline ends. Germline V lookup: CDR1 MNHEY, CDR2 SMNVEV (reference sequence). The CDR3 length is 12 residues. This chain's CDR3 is CASSSPTDTQYF. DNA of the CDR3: TGTGCCAGCAGTTCCCCCACAGATACGCAGTATTTT.

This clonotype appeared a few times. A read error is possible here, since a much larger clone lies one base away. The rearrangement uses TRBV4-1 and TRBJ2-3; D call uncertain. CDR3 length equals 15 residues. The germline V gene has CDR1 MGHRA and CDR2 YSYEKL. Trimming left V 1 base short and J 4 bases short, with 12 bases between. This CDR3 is CASSQGSPSADTQYF. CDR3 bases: TGCGCCAGCAGCCAAGGGTCCCCGAGCGCAGATACGCAGTATTTT.

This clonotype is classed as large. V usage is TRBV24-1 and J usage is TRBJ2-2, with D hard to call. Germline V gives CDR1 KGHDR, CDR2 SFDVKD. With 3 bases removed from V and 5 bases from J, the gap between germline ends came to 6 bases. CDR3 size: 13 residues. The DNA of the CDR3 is TGTGCCACCAGTGATCTTGTGACCGGGGAGCTGTTTTTT. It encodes CATSDLVTGELFF.

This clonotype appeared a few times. The DNA of the CDR3 is TGTGCCAGTAGTATGGCGGAAGACAGGGCTTACGAGCAGTACTTC. It codes for CASSMAEDRAYEQYF. The rearrangement joins TRBV19 to TRBJ2-7; the match to TRBD1 covers 7 bases. V shed 3 bases and J 4 bases; nucleotides not matched to a gene: 9. The CDR3 totals 15 residues. Germline lookup yields CDR1 LNHDA and CDR2 SQIVND (reference sequence).

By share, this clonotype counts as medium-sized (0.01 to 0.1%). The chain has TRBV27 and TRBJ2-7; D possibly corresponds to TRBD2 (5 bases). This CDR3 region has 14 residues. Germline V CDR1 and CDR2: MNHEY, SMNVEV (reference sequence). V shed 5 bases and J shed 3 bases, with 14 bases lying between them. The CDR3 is CASSPYSGIYEQYF. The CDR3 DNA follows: TGTGCCAGCAGTCCCTACTCGGGGATCTACGAGCAGTACTTC.

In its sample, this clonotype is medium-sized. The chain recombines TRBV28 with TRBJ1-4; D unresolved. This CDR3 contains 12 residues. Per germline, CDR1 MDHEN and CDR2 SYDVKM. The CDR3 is CAVMTTNEKLFF. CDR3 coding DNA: TGTGCTGTCATGACAACTAATGAAAAACTGTTTTTT.

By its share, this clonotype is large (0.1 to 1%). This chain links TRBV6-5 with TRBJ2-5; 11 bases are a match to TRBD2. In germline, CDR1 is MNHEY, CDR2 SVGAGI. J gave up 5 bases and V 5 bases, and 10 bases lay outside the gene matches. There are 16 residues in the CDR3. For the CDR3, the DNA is TGTGCCAGCAGTGGTAGCGGGGGGGCCTTTGTGGAGACCCAGTACTTC. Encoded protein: CASSGSGGAFVETQYF.

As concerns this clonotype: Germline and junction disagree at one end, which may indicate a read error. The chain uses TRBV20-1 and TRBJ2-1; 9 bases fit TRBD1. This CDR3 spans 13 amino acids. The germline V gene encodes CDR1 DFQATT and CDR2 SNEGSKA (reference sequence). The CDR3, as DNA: TGCAGTGCTAGGAAGGGACAGGGACCGAAGATTGGCTTC. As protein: CSARKGQGPKIGF.